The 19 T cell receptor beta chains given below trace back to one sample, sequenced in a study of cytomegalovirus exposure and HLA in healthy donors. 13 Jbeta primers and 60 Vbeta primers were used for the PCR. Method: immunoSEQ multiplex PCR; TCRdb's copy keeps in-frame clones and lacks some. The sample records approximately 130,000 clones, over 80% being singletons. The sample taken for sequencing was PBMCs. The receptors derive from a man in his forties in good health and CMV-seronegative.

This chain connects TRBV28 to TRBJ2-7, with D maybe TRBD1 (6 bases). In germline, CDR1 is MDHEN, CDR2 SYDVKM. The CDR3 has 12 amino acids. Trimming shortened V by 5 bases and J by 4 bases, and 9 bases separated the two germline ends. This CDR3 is CASSEGDYEQYF. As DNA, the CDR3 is TGTGCCAGCAGTGAGGGGGATTACGAGCAGTACTTC.

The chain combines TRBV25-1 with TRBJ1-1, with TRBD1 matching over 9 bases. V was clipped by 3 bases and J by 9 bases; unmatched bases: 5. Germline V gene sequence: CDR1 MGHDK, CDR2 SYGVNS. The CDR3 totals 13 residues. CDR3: CASSDGTGLKAFF. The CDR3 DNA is TGTGCCAGCAGTGACGGGACAGGGCTTAAAGCTTTCTTT.

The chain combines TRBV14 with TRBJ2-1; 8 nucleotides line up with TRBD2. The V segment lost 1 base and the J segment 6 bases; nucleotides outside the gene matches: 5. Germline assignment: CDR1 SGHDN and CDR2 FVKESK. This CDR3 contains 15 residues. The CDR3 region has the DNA TGTGCCAGCAGCCAAGTAGCGGGAAGCTCCAATGAGCAGTTCTTC. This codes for CASSQVAGSSNEQFF.

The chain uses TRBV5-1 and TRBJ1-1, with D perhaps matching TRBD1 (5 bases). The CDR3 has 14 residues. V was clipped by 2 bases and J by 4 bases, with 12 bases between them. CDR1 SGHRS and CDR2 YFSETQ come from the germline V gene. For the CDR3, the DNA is TGCGCCAGCAGCTTTCCAGGGCTAGGCACTGAAGCTTTCTTT. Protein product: CASSFPGLGTEAFF.

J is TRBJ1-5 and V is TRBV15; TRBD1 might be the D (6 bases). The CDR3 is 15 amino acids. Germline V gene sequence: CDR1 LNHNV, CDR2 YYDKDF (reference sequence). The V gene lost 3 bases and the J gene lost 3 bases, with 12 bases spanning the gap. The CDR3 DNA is TGTGCCACCAGCAGCGAAGGGGGATTCAATCAGCCCCAGCATTTT. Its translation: CATSSEGGFNQPQHF.

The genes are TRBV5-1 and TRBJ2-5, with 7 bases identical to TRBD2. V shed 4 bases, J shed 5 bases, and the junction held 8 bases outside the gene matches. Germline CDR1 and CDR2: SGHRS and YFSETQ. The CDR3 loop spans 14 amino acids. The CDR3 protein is CASSRWTRSETQYF. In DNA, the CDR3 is TGCGCCAGCAGCCGATGGACTAGATCTGAGACCCAGTACTTC.

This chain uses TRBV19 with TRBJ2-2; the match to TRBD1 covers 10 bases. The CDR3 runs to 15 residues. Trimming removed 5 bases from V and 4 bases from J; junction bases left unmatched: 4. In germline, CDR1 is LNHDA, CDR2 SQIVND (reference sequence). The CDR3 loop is CASSWGQGITGELFF. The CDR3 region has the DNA TGTGCCAGTAGTTGGGGACAGGGGATCACCGGGGAGCTGTTTTTT.

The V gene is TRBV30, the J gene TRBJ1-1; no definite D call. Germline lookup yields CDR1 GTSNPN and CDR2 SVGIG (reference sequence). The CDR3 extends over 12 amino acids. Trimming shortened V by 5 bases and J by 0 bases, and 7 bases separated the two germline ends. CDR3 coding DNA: TGTGCCTGGGGGAGGTTGAACACTGAAGCTTTCTTT. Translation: CAWGRLNTEAFF.

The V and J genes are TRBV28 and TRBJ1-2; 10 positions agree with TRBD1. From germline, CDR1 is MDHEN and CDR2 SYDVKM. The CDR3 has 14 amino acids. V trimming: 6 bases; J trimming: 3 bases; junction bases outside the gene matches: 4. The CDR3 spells CASRKTGGDYGYTF. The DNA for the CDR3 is TGTGCCAGCAGAAAGACAGGGGGCGACTATGGCTACACCTTC.

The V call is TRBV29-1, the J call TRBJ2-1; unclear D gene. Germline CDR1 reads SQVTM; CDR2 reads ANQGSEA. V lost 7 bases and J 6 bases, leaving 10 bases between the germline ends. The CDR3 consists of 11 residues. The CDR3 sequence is CSGSERNEQFF. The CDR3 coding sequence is TGCAGCGGATCCGAGCGCAATGAGCAGTTCTTC.

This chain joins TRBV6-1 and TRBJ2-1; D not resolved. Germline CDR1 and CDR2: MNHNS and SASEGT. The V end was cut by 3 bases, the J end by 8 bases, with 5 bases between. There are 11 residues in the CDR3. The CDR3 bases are TGTGCCAGCAGTGACTTCCATGAGCAGTTCTTC. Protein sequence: CASSDFHEQFF.

CDR3 sequence: CASSFGTLGYTF. Written as DNA, the CDR3 is TGTGCCAGCAGCTTCGGGACACTTGGCTACACCTTC. The chain employs TRBV7-2 and TRBJ1-2, with D possibly TRBD1 on 6 matching bases. Trimming pared 3 bases from V and 7 bases from J, leaving 9 bases between. Germline V CDR1 and CDR2: SGHTA, FQGNSA. The CDR3 contains 12 residues.

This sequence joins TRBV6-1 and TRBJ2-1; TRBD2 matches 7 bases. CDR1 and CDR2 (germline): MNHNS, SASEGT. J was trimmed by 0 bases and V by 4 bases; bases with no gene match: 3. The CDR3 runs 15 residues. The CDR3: CASSAGGSSYNEQFF. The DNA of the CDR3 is TGTGCCAGCAGTGCCGGGGGGAGCTCCTACAATGAGCAGTTCTTC.

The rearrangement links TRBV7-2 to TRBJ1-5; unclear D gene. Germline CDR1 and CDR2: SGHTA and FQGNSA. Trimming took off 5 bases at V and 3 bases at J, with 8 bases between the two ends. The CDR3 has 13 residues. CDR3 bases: TGTGCCAGCAGCGCAAACTTCAATCAGCCCCAGCATTTT. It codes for CASSANFNQPQHF. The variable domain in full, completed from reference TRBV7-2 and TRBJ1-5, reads GAGVSQSPSNKVTEKGKDVELRCDPISGHTALYWYRQSLGQGLEFLIYFQGNSAPDKSGLPSDRFSAERTGGSVSTLTIQRTQQEDSAVYLCASSANFNQPQHFGDGTRLSIL.

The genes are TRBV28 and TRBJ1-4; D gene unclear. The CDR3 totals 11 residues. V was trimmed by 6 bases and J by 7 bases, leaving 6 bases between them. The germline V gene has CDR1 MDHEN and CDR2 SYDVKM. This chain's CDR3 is CASSPGEKLFF. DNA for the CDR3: TGTGCCAGCAGCCCCGGTGAAAAACTGTTTTTT.

The CDR3 protein is CASSQVRGWGGYTF. In nucleotides, the CDR3 is TGCGCCAGCAGCCAAGTTCGGGGTTGGGGTGGCTACACCTTC. V gene TRBV4-3 combines with J gene TRBJ1-2, with D uncertain. Germline V gene lookup returns CDR1 LGHNA and CDR2 YSLEER. Trimming removed 1 base at V and 7 bases at J, with 13 bases between. This CDR3 spans 14 amino acids.

CDR3 amino acids: CASSQGSYNSPLHF. CDR3 coding DNA: TGTGCCAGTTCTCAGGGGTCCTATAATTCACCCCTCCACTTT. The V call is TRBV2, the J call TRBJ1-6, with a weak D call TRBD1 (6 bases). V was pared by 9 bases and J by 1 base, with 10 bases between. The CDR3 has 14 residues. Germline values: CDR1 SNHLY, CDR2 FYNNEI.

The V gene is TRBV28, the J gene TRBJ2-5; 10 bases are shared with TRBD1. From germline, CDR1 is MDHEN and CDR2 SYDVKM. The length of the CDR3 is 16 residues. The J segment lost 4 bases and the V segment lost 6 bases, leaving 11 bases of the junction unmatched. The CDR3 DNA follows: TGTGCCAGCAGCCTCAACGGACAGGGGGTTATAGAGACCCAGTACTTC. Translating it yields CASSLNGQGVIETQYF.

CDR3 sequence: CASSQDPSGVVQYF. As DNA, the CDR3 is TGCGCCAGCAGCCAAGATCCTTCAGGGGTGGTACAGTACTTC. The V and J genes are TRBV4-1 and TRBJ2-7, with D maybe TRBD1 (6 bases). CDR3 size: 14 residues. The V gene's germline CDR1 is MGHRA and CDR2 YSYEKL. Trimming removed 0 bases at V and 10 bases at J, with 16 bases between.